Included here is one TCR beta chain sequence, with context. Antigen specificity is unknown. One end of the junction fails to match germline, which may point to a read error. Use of 60 Vbeta and 13 Jbeta primers characterized the PCR. As processed by the authors: Around 10 million of the about 80 million unique TCR beta chains counted in a later analysis were shared. Using immunoSEQ multiplex PCR, the repertoire was profiled, and TCRdb retains in-frame clones only, with some absent. For V, J and clone size, that table is used; D and trimming come from the DNA. The sample shows roughly 220,000 clones, more than 60% of them seen only once. This entry belongs to a study of cytomegalovirus exposure and HLA in healthy donors. Study outcomes and limitations: Most subjects had HLA-A and HLA-B alleles reportedly predicted accurately by TCR beta sequences. HLA alleles were associated with roughly 15,000 TCR beta sequences in a later analysis at 0.05 false discovery rate. Researchers reported that a few CMV-associated chains were confirmed in vitro as CMV antigen-specific.

The sequence came from a man aged 45-60 years in good health and CMV-seronegative. Sequencing was performed on PBMCs.

The CDR3, as DNA: TGTGCCAGCAGCTTGGCCTCCTCGCTAGTCTTC. It yields the protein CASSLASSLVF. The chain is built from TRBV5-4 and TRBJ2-7; D uncertain. Germline lookup yields CDR1 SGHNT and CDR2 YYREEE (reference sequence). The CDR3 length is 11 residues.